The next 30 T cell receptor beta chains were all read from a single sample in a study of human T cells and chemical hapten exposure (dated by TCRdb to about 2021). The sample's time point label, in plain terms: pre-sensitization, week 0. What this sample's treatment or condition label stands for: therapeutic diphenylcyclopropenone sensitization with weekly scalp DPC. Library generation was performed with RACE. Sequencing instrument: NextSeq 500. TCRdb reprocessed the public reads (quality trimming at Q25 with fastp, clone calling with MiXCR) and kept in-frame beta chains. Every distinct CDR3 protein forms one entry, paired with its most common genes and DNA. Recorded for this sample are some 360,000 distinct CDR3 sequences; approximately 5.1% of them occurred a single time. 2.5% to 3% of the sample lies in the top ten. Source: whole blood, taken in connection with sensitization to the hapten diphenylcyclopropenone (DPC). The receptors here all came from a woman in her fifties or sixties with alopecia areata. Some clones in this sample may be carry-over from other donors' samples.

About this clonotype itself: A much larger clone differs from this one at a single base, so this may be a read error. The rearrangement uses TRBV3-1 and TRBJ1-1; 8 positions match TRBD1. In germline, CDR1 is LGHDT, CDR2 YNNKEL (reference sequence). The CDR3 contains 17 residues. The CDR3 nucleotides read TGTGCCAGCAGCCAAGAACGGGGCAGGGGGCGGAACACTGAATCTTTCTTT. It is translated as CASSQERGRGRNTESFF.

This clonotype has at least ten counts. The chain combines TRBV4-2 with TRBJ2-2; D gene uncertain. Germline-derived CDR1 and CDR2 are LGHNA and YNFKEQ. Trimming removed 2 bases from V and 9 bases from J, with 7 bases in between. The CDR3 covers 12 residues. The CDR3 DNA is TGTGCCAGCAGCCAAACGGAGCGGGAGCTGTTTTTT. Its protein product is CASSQTERELFF.

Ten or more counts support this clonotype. CDR3 nucleotides: TGTGCCAGCAGGTCTCTTGGGACAGGGCTGGCCAATGAGCAGTTCTTC. Translating gives CASRSLGTGLANEQFF. The genes are TRBV28 and TRBJ2-1; 9 bases align to TRBD1. CDR1 is MDHEN, CDR2 SYDVKM, per germline. This CDR3 region has 16 residues. The trim removed 6 bases at V and 6 bases at J, leaving 12 bases unmatched.

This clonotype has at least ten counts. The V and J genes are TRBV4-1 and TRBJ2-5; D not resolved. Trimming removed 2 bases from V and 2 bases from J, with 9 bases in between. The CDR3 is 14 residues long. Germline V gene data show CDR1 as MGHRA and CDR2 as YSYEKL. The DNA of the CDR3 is TGCGCCAGCAGCCAACAGGCTCTTCAAGAGACCCAGTACTTC. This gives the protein CASSQQALQETQYF.

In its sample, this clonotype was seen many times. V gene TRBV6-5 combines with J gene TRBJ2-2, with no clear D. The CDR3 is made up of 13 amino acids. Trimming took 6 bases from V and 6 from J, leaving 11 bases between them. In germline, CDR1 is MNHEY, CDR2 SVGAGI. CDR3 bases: TGTGCCAGCAGCCGGACGAGCTCCGGGGAGCTGTTTTTT. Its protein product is CASSRTSSGELFF.

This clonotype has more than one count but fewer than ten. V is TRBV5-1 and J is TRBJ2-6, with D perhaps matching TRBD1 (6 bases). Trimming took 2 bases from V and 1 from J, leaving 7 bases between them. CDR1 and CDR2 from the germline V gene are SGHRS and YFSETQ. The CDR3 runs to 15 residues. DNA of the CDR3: TGCGCCAGCAGCTTCGACAGGTCTGGGGCCAACGTCCTGACTTTC. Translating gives CASSFDRSGANVLTF.

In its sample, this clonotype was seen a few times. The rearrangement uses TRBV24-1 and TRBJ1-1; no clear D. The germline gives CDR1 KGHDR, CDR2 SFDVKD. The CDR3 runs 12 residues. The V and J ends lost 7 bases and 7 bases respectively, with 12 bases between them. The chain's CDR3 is CATRTSKGEAFF. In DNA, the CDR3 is TGTGCCACCAGGACTTCGAAGGGTGAAGCTTTCTTT.

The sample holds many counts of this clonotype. Written as DNA, the CDR3 is TGTGCCAGCAGCCAAGGCCCAGCGGGGAGCACAGATACGCAGTATTTT. It yields the protein CASSQGPAGSTDTQYF. This chain joins TRBV3-1 and TRBJ2-3; 7 bases map to TRBD2. CDR1 and CDR2 (germline): LGHDT, YNNKEL (reference sequence). The CDR3 has 16 amino acids. V trimming: 1 base; J trimming: 0 bases; junction bases outside the gene matches: 4.

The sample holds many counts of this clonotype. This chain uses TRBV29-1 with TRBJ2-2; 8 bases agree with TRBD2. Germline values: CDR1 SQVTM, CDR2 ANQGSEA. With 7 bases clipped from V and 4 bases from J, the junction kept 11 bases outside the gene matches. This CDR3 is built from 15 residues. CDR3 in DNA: TGCAGCGCCCTCCCAGCGGGGGTGTCCACCGGGGAGCTGTTTTTT. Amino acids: CSALPAGVSTGELFF.

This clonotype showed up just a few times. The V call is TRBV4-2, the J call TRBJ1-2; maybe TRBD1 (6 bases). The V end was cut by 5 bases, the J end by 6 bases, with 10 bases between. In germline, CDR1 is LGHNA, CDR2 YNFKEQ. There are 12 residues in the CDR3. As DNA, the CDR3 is TGTGCCAGCAGCTCACCAGGGGATGGCTACACCTTC. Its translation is CASSSPGDGYTF.

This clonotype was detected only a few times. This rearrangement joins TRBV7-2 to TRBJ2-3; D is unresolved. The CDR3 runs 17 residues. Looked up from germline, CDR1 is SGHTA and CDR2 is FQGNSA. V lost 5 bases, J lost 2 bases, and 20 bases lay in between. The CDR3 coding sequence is TGTGCCAGCAGCCCGAGGCCGAGGCCGCGGAACACAGATACGCAGTATTTT. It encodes CASSPRPRPRNTDTQYF. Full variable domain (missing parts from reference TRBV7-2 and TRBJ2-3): GAGVSQSPSNKVTEKGKDVELRCDPISGHTALYWYRQSLGQGLEFLIYFQGNSAPDKSGLPSDRFSAERTGGSVSTLTIQRTQQEDSAVYLCASSPRPRPRNTDTQYFGPGTRLTVL.

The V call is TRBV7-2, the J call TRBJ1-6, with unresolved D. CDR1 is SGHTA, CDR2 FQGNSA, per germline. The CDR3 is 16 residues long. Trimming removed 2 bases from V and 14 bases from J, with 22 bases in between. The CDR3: CASSLYSGGAGGALHF. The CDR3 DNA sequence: TGTGCCAGCAGCTTATATTCAGGCGGCGCGGGTGGAGCCCTCCACTTT.

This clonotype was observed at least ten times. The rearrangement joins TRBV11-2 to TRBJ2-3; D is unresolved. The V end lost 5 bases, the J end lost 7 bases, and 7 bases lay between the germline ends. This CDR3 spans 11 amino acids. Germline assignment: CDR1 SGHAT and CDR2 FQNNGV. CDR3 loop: CASSRSYTQYF. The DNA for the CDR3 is TGTGCCAGCAGCCGGTCCTATACGCAGTATTTT.

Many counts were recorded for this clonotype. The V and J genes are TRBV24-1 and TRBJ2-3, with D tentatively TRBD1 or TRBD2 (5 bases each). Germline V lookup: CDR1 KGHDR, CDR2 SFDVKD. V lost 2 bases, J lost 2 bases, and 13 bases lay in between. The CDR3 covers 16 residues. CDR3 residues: CATSDYGGTSTDTQYF. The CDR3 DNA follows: TGTGCCACCAGTGATTATGGGGGAACTTCCACAGATACGCAGTATTTT.

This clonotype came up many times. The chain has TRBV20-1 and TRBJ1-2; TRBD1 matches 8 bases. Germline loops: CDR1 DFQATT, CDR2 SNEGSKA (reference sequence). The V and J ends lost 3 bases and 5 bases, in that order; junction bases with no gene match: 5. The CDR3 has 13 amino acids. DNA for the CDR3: TGCAGTGCTAGCCCGACAGGGGTATATGGCTACACCTTC. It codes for CSASPTGVYGYTF.

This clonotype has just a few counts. The CDR3 bases are TGTGCCAGCAGTGAATCCGGAGGTCAGCCCCAGCATTTT. Translation: CASSESGGQPQHF. The chain uses TRBV6-1 and TRBJ1-5; D not resolved. The CDR3 has 13 residues. The V and J ends lost 2 bases and 6 bases respectively, with 8 bases between them. Germline assignment: CDR1 MNHNS and CDR2 SASEGT.

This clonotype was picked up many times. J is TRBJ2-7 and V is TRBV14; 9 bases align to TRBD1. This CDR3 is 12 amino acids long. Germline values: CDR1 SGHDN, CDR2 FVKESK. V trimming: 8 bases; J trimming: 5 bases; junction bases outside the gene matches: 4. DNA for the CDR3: TGTGCCAGCGGACAGGGGTGGCACGAGCAGTACTTC. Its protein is CASGQGWHEQYF.

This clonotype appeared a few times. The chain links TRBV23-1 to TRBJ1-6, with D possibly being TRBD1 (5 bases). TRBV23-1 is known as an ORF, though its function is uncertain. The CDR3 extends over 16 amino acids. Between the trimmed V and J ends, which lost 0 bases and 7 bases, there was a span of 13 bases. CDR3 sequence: CASSQSGARENSPLHF. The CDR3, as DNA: TGCGCCAGCAGTCAATCCGGGGCCAGGGAGAATTCACCCCTCCACTTT.

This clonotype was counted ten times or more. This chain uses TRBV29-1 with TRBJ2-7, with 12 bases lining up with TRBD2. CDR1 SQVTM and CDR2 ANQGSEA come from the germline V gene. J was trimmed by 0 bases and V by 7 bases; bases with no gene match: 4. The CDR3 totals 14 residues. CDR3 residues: CSALTSGSSYEQYF. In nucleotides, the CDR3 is TGCAGCGCCTTGACTAGCGGGAGCTCCTACGAGCAGTACTTC.

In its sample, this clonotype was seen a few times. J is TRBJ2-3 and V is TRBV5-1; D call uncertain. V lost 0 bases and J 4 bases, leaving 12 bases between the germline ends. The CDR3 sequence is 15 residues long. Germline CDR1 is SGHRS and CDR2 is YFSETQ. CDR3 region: CASSLASRLADTQYF. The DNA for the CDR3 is TGCGCCAGCAGCTTGGCGAGCCGTCTAGCAGATACGCAGTATTTT. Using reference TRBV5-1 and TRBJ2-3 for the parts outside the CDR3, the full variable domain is KAGVTQTPRYLIKTRGQQVTLSCSPISGHRSVSWYQQTPGQGLQFLFEYFSETQRNKGNFPGRFSGRQFSNSRSEMNVSTLELGDSALYLCASSLASRLADTQYFGPGTRLTVL.

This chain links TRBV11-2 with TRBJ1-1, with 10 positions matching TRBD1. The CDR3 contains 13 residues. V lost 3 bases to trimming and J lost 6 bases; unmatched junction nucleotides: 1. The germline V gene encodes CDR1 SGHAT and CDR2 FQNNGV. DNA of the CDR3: TGTGCCAGCAGCTTGGACAGGGGGTCTGAAGCTTTCTTT. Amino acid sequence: CASSLDRGSEAFF.

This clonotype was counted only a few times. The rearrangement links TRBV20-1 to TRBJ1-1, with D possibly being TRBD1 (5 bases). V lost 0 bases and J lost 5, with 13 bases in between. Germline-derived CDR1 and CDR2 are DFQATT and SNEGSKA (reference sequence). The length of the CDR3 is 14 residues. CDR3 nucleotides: TGCAGTGCTAGAGAAGGGACTACCAAGACTGAAGCTTTCTTT. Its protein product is CSAREGTTKTEAFF.

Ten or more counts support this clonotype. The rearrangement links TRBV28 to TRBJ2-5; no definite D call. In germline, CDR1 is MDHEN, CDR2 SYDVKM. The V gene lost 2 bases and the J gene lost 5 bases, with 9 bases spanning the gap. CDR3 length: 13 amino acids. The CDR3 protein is CASSLLGRETQYF. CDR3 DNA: TGTGCCAGCAGTTTACTCGGTAGGGAGACCCAGTACTTC.

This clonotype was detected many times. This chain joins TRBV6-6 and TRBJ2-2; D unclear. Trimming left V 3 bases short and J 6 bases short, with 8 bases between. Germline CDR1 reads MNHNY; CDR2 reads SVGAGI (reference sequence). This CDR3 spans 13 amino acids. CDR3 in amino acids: CASSYRSPGELFF. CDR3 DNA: TGTGCCAGCAGTTATAGGAGCCCCGGGGAGCTGTTTTTT.

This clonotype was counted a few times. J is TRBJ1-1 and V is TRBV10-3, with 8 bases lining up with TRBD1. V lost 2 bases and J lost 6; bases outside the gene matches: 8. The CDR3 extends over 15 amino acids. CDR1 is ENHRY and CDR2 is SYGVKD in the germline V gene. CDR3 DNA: TGTGCCATCAGTGAGGCGGACAGGGTACTGCCTGAAGCTTTCTTT. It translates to CAISEADRVLPEAFF.

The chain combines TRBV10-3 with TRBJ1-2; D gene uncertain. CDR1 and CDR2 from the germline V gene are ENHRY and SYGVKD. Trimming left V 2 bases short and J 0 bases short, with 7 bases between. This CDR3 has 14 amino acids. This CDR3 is CAISEDSANYGYTF. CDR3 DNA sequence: TGTGCCATCAGTGAGGACTCGGCTAACTATGGCTACACCTTC.

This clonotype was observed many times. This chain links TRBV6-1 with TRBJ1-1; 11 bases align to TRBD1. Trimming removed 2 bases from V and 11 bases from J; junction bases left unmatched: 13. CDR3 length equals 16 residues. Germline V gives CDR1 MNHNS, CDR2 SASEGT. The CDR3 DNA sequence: TGTGCCAGCAGTGAATCTAGCGGGACAGGGGGGTCGCACGCTTTCTTT. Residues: CASSESSGTGGSHAFF.

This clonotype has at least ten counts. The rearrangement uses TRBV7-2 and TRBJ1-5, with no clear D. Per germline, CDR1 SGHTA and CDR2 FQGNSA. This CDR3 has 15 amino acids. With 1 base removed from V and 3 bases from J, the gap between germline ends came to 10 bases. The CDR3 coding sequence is TGTGCCAGCAGCTTAGTAAGGTCCGACAATCAGCCCCAGCATTTT. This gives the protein CASSLVRSDNQPQHF.

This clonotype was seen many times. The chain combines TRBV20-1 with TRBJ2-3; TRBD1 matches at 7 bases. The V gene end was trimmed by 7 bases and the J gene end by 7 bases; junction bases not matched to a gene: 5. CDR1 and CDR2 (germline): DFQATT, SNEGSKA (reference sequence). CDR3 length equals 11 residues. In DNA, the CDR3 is TGCAGTGTCACAGGGGAAAATACGCAGTATTTT. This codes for CSVTGENTQYF.

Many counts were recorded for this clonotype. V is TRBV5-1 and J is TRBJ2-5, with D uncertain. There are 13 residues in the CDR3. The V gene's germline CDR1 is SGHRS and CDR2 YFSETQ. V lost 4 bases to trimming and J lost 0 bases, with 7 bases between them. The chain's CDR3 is CASSPRYQETQYF. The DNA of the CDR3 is TGCGCCAGCAGCCCCCGGTACCAAGAGACCCAGTACTTC.